The clone carrying this T cell receptor beta chain occurred a few times. Its specificity is not known. This CDR3 has 12 amino acids. Germline loops: CDR1 SGHRS, CDR2 YFSETQ. Sample-barcoded 5' priming and a J-beta primer mix drove a second PCR of about 7 to 12 cycles. TCRdb analysed the 5' RACE reads with MiXCR anew, one entry per CDR3 protein. The data contain 550,000 to 750,000 distinct CDR3 sequences, around a fifth of them singletons. This entry comes from a study of blood T cells in healthy people across ages. General study findings and limits: The study found more naive CD4+ cells and higher diversity in long-lived than aged donors.

Each donor was a healthy Caucasian individual from Russia, aged about 6 to 95. What was sequenced was blood. The chain combines TRBV5-1 with TRBJ2-5; perhaps TRBD2 as D (6 bases). The better agreement between TRBJ2-1 and the DNA end casts doubt on the J call. This TCR derives from a man aged 65 to 79 in good health. CDR3 in amino acids: CASSILASAQFF. The CDR3 bases are TGCGCCAGCAGCATCCTAGCTAGCGCGCAGTTCTTC.